This TCR beta chain was captured by sequencing in a study of cytomegalovirus exposure and HLA in healthy donors. As for this clone: What it binds is not known.

This CDR3 spans 14 amino acids. From germline, CDR1 is SGHRS and CDR2 YFSETQ. Trimming took off 0 bases at V and 1 base at J, with 7 bases between the two ends. Study-wide findings and caveats: Both high specificity and high sensitivity reportedly marked the classifier's diagnosis of cytomegalovirus status. Cytomegalovirus association was listed for 164 TCR beta chains. Among the CMV-associated chains, a few were confirmed in vitro as specific for CMV antigens.

The table came from immunoSEQ multiplex PCR; TCRdb's copy has only in-frame clones and leaves some out. The top ten clones hold more than 20% of a sample with 90,000 or so clones, 85% of them seen once. V usage is TRBV5-1 and J usage is TRBJ1-1; D possibly corresponds to TRBD1 (6 bases). The specimen was PBMCs. The receptor's source is a man between 18 and 35 years old in good health and CMV-seropositive. CDR3 protein: CASSLVGANTEAFF. The CDR3 DNA sequence: TGCGCCAGCAGCTTGGTGGGGGCGAACACTGAAGCTTTCTTT.